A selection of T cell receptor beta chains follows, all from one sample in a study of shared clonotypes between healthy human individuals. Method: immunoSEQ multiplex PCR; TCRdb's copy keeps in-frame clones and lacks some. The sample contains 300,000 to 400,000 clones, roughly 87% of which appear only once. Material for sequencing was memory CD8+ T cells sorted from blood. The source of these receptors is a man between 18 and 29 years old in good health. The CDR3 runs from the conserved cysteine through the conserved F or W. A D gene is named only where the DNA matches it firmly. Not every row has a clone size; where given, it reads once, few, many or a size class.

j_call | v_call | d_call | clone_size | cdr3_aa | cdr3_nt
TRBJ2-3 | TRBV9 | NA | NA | CASSVGQADTQYF | TGTGCCAGCAGCGTAGGGCAGGCAGATACGCAGTATTTT
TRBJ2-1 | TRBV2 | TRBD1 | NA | CARARGQGAFEQFF | TGTGCCAGGGCTAGAGGACAGGGGGCTTTTGAGCAGTTCTTC
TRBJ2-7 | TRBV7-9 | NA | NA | CASSRNRVGNEQYF | TGTGCCAGCAGCCGAAACAGGGTTGGGAACGAGCAGTACTTC
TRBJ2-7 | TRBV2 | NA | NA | CASSPTYEQYF | TGTGCCAGCAGTCCTACCTACGAGCAGTACTTC
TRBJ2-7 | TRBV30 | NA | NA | CAWSGSGSGFYEQYF | TGTGCCTGGAGTGGATCGGGGTCAGGTTTCTACGAGCAGTACTTC
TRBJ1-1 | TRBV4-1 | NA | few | CASGGMNTEAFF | TGCGCCAGCGGTGGGATGAACACTGAAGCTTTCTTT
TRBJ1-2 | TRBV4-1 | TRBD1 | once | CASSQVQGAQGYGYTF | TGCGCCAGCAGCCAAGTCCAGGGGGCGCAGGGCTATGGCTACACCTTC
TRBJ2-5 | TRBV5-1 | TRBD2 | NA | CASSGRGGRKETQYF | TGCGCCAGCAGCGGGAGGGGCGGGAGGAAAGAGACCCAGTACTTC
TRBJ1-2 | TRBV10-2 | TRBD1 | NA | CASSVDRVDYGYTF | TGCGCCAGCAGTGTCGACAGGGTGGACTATGGCTACACCTTC
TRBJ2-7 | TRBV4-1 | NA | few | CASSQDSGALYEQYF | TGCGCCAGCAGCCAAGATTCGGGGGCTTTATACGAGCAGTACTTC
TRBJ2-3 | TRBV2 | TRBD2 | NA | CASSGGLAGATDTQYF | TGTGCCAGCAGTGGGGGACTAGCGGGGGCGACAGATACGCAGTATTTT
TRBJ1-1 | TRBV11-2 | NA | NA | CASSLAGGHTEAFF | TGTGCCAGCAGCTTAGCGGGGGGACACACTGAAGCTTTCTTT
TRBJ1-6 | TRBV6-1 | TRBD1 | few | CASSAGTAVYNSPLHF | TGTGCCAGCAGTGCCGGGACAGCTGTCTATAATTCACCCCTCCACTTT
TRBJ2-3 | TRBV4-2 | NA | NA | CASSQVVEGSHTDTQYF | TGTGCCAGCAGCCAAGTGGTGGAGGGGTCTCACACAGATACGCAGTATTTT
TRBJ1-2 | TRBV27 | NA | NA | CASSPGGGFGYTF | TGTGCCAGCAGTCCTGGCGGGGGATTCGGCTACACCTTC
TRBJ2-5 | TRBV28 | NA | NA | CASSLGPQETQYF | TGTGCCAGCAGTTTAGGACCGCAAGAGACCCAGTACTTC
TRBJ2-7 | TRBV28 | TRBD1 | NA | CASSSDRESSKYYEQYF | TGTGCCAGCAGTTCGGACAGGGAAAGTTCTAAATACTACGAGCAGTACTTC
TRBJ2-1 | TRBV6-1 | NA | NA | CASSARLGTSIYNEQFF | TGTGCCAGCAGTGCCAGGCTCGGGACATCCATTTACAATGAGCAGTTCTTC
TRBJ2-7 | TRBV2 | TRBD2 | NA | CASSDIAGTAYEQYF | TGTGCCAGCAGTGATATAGCGGGGACGGCCTACGAGCAGTACTTC
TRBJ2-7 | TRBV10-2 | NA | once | CASRGPSYEQYF | TGCGCCAGCAGGGGGCCTTCCTACGAGCAGTACTTC
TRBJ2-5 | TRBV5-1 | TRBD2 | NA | CASSLAPLAGIQETQYF | TGCGCCAGCAGCTTGGCTCCCCTAGCGGGGATACAAGAGACCCAGTACTTC
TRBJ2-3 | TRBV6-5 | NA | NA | CASRVDLTTDTQYF | TGTGCCAGCAGGGTAGACCTCACCACAGATACGCAGTATTTT
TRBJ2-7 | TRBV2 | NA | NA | CASSEEGGVGWYEQYF | TGTGCCAGCAGTGAAGAGGGTGGGGTTGGGTGGTACGAGCAGTACTTC
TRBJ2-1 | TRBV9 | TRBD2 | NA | CASSVVASGLLSEQFF | TGTGCCAGCAGCGTAGTGGCTAGCGGACTCCTTTCGGAGCAGTTCTTC
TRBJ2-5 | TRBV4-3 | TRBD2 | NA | CASSPVGAGPQETQYF | TGCGCCAGCAGCCCAGTGGGAGCGGGGCCTCAAGAGACCCAGTACTTC
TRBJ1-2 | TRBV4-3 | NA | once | CASSQDLAGSYGYTF | TGCGCCAGCAGCCAAGATCTGGCAGGCTCGTATGGCTACACCTTC
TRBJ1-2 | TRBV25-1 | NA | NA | CASSEQKANYGYTF | TGTGCCAGCAGTGAACAGAAAGCTAACTATGGCTACACCTTC
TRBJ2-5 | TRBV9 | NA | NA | CASSVGTRKNETQYF | TGTGCCAGCAGCGTAGGAACTAGGAAAAATGAGACCCAGTACTTC
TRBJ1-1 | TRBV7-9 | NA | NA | CASSSFWATEAFF | TGTGCCAGCAGCTCCTTTTGGGCCACTGAAGCTTTCTTT
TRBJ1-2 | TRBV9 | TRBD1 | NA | CASSGTLGTAYYGYTF | TGTGCCAGCAGCGGTACACTGGGGACAGCCTACTATGGCTACACCTTC
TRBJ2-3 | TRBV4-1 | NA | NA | CASSQVAGPPAKDTQYF | TGCGCCAGCAGCCAAGTGGCGGGACCACCGGCAAAAGATACGCAGTATTTT
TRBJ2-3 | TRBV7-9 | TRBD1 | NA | CASSLPWDRGLNTQYF | TGTGCCAGCAGCTTGCCCTGGGACAGGGGGTTAAATACGCAGTATTTT